This is a list of T cell receptor beta chains from one sample in a study of T cell changes during pregnancy in multiple sclerosis. TCRdb's table, derived via immunoSEQ multiplex PCR, lists solely in-frame clones and lacks some. The sample has about 28,000 clones, about 88% seen once; the top ten hold about 0.8%. The material was CD4+ T cells from peripheral blood mononuclear cells, obtained in the second trimester of pregnancy. Receptors were obtained from a female donor with multiple sclerosis, enrolled in a pregnancy study. Each CDR3 is given with its conserved first and last residue.

TRBJ2-5,TRBV11-3,CASSFRGGETQYF
TRBJ2-1,TRBV6-5,CASSFRGPDNEQFF
TRBJ1-1,TRBV5-1,CASSRTGIGTEAFF
TRBJ2-1,TRBV18,CASHQRMRGGSNEQFF
TRBJ2-7,TRBV9,CASSVAVSGYEQYF
TRBJ2-7,TRBV5-8,CASSLGAGRHEQYF
TRBJ2-7,TRBV4-1,CASSQDSVVNEQYF
TRBJ1-1,TRBV10-3,CAISKQRDDMNTEAFF
TRBJ1-2,TRBV29-1,CSGLGQDDGYTF
TRBJ1-6,TRBV19,CASSPRTGQYSPLHF
TRBJ2-7,TRBV5-6,CASSPVGTGTSYEQYF